This T cell receptor (beta chain) was recorded in a study of shared clonotypes between healthy human individuals. The CDR3 spans 15 residues. With 2 bases removed from V and 1 base from J, the gap between germline ends came to 9 bases. CDR1 is MNHEY, CDR2 SMNVEV, per germline (reference sequence). The data were produced by immunoSEQ multiplex PCR, yet TCRdb's version contains in-frame clones alone and is incomplete. The data show approximately 1.5 million clones, approximately 98.5% seen once. Sequencing input: naive CD4+ T cells sorted from blood. Sample subset: CD45RA+ positively selected. V gene TRBV27 combines with J gene TRBJ2-1, with D perhaps given as TRBD1 or TRBD2 (5 bases each). The sequence came from a man aged 25 to 45 in good health. Here the CDR3 reads CASSLGDLSYNEQFF. DNA for the CDR3: TGTGCCAGCAGTTTAGGGGACCTATCCTACAATGAGCAGTTCTTC.